This TCR beta chain is drawn from a study of T cell changes during pregnancy in multiple sclerosis. Assay used: immunoSEQ multiplex PCR; TCRdb lists only in-frame clones, some missing. The data contain about 24,000 clones, approximately 90% of them singletons. The CDR3 totals 15 residues. Trimming stripped 0 bases from V and 6 bases from J, with 9 bases between. Germline V gene sequence: CDR1 LGHNA, CDR2 YSLEER. The chain joins TRBV4-3 to TRBJ1-6, with D possibly matching TRBD1 (5 bases). Material: CD8+ T cells from peripheral blood mononuclear cells, obtained in the first trimester of pregnancy. The TCR comes from a female donor in good health, enrolled as a control in a pregnancy study. The CDR3 DNA reads TGCGCCAGCAGCCAAGAACCGGGGGTTAATTCACCCCTCCACTTT. As protein: CASSQEPGVNSPLHF.